This TCR beta chain was retrieved from a study of PD-1 blockade in classical Hodgkin lymphoma. The overall study: Treatment was intravenous nivolumab, 3 mg/kg every 2 weeks, until progression.

Study results and caveats: Significant TCR diversity gains by C4D1 occurred in CD4+ but not CD8+ cells.

The count of this clone is one. The antigen is not known. Germline loops: CDR1 LNHNV, CDR2 YYDKDF (reference sequence). The CDR3 spans 15 residues. V dropped 4 bases and J dropped 0 bases, with 11 bases sitting between them. Profiling relied on immunoSEQ multiplex PCR, and the TCRdb table lists in-frame clones only, not all of them. The sample carries roughly 90,000 clones, roughly 79% recorded once. Every patient relapsed after autologous stem cell transplantation, and brentuximab vedotin exposure varied. The gene calls are TRBV15 and TRBJ2-3; perhaps TRBD2 as D (6 bases). The material sequenced was peripheral blood mononuclear cells (PBMCs), taken before the second cycle of nivolumab. The sequence was collected from a human donor with classical Hodgkin lymphoma. This CDR3 reads CATSIGGASTDTQYF. The CDR3 DNA reads as TGTGCCACCAGCATTGGCGGGGCCAGCACAGATACGCAGTATTTT.